The entry below describes one T cell receptor beta chain. Its antigen remains unidentified. The study reverse transcribed the entire isolated RNA, so it sequenced expressed TCRB transcripts. Repertoires were generated with immunoSEQ multiplex PCR, while TCRdb's copy carries only in-frame clones and drops some. The sample shows 550,000 to 850,000 clones, over 10% of them seen only once. The source of the sample is a study of beta chain features in type 1 diabetes. Findings of the study overall: Patients with Type 1 diabetes showed moderately but significantly shorter TCRB CDR3s in all four CD4+ subsets. cDNA sequencing could over-represent cells with high TCR expression.

This clonotype originated in a man aged 18 to 30 with type 1 diabetes. Sequenced sample: naive CD4+ T cells from blood.

The CDR3 loop is CASSQLTGQGVSGELFF. The CDR3, as DNA: TGCGCCAGCAGTCAACTTACGGGGCAGGGAGTCTCCGGGGAGCTGTTTTTT. This chain connects TRBV23-1 to TRBJ2-2; D may correspond to TRBD1 or TRBD2 (5 bases each). TRBV23-1 is annotated as an ORF whose role is uncertain. The CDR3 length is 17 residues. V was clipped by 2 bases and J by 6 bases, with 19 bases between them.